This T cell receptor beta chain was captured in a study of blood T cells in healthy people across ages. General study findings and limits: With age, beta diversity per million T cells declined roughly linearly, significantly by 30 to 40.

Primers used in a second PCR of roughly 6 to 12 cycles were a sample-barcoded 5' primer and a J-beta primer mix. A template-switch adaptor with 12 random nucleotides tagged each cDNA molecule. Using its own MiXCR run on the 5' RACE reads, TCRdb lists one record per CDR3 protein. The sample consists of 650,000 to 800,000 distinct CDR3 sequences, under 45% of them appearing once. As regards this clonotype: The antigen remains undetermined.

CDR3 length equals 16 residues. The J segment lost 11 bases and the V segment lost 1 base, leaving 16 bases of the junction unmatched. Germline CDR1 is SGHNT and CDR2 is YENEEA. Sequencing was carried out using blood. The rearrangement uses TRBV11-3 and TRBJ2-5; 7 positions agree with TRBD2. The receptor was derived from a man aged 55 to 70 in good health. The CDR3 protein is CASSLVAGVPYNEQYF. The CDR3 region has the DNA TGTGCCAGCAGCTTAGTGGCGGGGGTACCCTACAATGAGCAGTACTTC.